This T cell receptor beta chain stems from a study of T cell responses to AZD1222 COVID-19 vaccine. Assay: immunoSEQ multiplex PCR; the TCRdb copy retains only in-frame clones and omits some. The sample has 65,000 to 75,000 clones; about 78% are singletons. This clone was detected only once. V lost 6 bases to trimming and J lost 6 bases; unmatched junction nucleotides: 10. There are 14 residues in the CDR3. The germline gives CDR1 SGHKS, CDR2 YYEKEE (reference sequence). This clonotype was obtained from an adult who received the AZD1222 COVID-19 vaccine. The input for sequencing was peripheral blood, taken 28 days after the second AZD1222 dose. V and J are TRBV5-5 and TRBJ2-3; 7 bases are a match to TRBD1. The CDR3 nucleotides are TGTGCCAGCACGATCCCAGGGGGAGCCGATACGCAGTATTTT. Translation gives CASTIPGGADTQYF.